The 20 T cell receptor beta chains in this list originate from one sample, sequenced in a study of T cells in Graves' hyperthyroidism and ophthalmopathy (dated by TCRdb to about 2019). Receptor libraries were prepared by multiplex PCR. Sequenced on an Illumina HiSeq 2000. The TCR beta CDR3 regions were amplified from RNA transcripts. A first-round RT-PCR of the TCR CDR3 used the HTBI primer set with the Qiagen OneStep RT-PCR kit. In-frame beta chains were kept once TCRdb had trimmed the public reads at Q25 with fastp and called clones with MiXCR. Duplicate CDR3 protein sequences are folded into a single record with the most common DNA and genes. The sample has around 350,000 distinct CDR3 sequences on record, around 25% of them singletons. 70% to 75% of the sample lies in the top ten. Material: blood. The receptor set was obtained from a man in his fifties or sixties with Graves' hyperthyroidism.

J is TRBJ1-2 and V is TRBV12-3 or TRBV12-4; D is unclear. The CDR3 covers 14 residues. Trimming shortened V by 5 bases and J by 1 base, and 11 bases separated the two germline ends. The CDR3 protein is CASSPRTVNYGYTF. CDR3 nucleotide sequence: TGTGCCAGCAGTCCTCGGACGGTTAACTATGGCTACACCTTC.

V gene TRBV20-1 combines with J gene TRBJ2-4; the match to TRBD2 covers 10 bases. The germline V gene encodes CDR1 DFQATT and CDR2 SNEGSKA (reference sequence). J was trimmed by 7 bases and V by 3 bases; bases with no gene match: 15. The length of the CDR3 is 17 residues. The CDR3 DNA is TGCAGTGCTAGGGGAAAGCGGGAGGGCCCTCGCGGGAACATTCAGTACTTC. Protein: CSARGKREGPRGNIQYF.

This clonotype was detected ten times or more. This chain joins TRBV7-9 and TRBJ2-1; D ambiguous. Trimming left V 4 bases short and J 0 bases short, with 10 bases between. CDR3 size: 15 residues. CDR1 and CDR2 (germline): SEHNR, FQNEAQ (reference sequence). The CDR3 sequence is CASSSSGFSYNEQFF. CDR3 DNA: TGTGCCAGCAGCTCGAGTGGGTTCTCCTACAATGAGCAGTTCTTC.

This clonotype has only a few counts. The chain links TRBV29-1 to TRBJ2-1; 9 bases agree with TRBD2. The germline V gene has CDR1 SQVTM and CDR2 ANQGSEA. This CDR3 comprises 14 residues. Trimming at V came to 3 bases and at J to 5 bases, leaving 5 bases not matched to a gene. The CDR3 coding sequence is TGCAGCGTTGAGGGCGGGAGGGGGGACAATGAGCAGTTCTTC. Translated: CSVEGGRGDNEQFF.

The chain links TRBV7-2 to TRBJ2-3, with D perhaps assigned TRBD1 or TRBD2 (5 bases each). V gave up 2 bases and J gave up 2 bases, with 8 bases separating them. CDR1 and CDR2 from the germline V gene are SGHTA and FQGNSA. This CDR3 spans 14 amino acids. The CDR3 sequence is CASSLRGATDTQYF. For the CDR3, the DNA is TGTGCCAGCAGCTTAAGGGGAGCCACAGATACGCAGTATTTT.

This clonotype was counted at least ten times. The chain carries TRBV18 and TRBJ1-1, with TRBD1 matching 7 bases. V shed 6 bases and J 3 bases; nucleotides not matched to a gene: 4. Germline CDR1 reads KGHSH; CDR2 reads LQKENI. The CDR3 is made up of 13 amino acids. The CDR3: CASSEQGYTEAFF. For the CDR3, the DNA is TGTGCCAGCTCGGAACAGGGGTACACTGAAGCTTTCTTT.

This clonotype was recorded many times. The germline gene is not matched at one end of the junction; a read error may be the cause. This chain uses TRBV28 with TRBJ2-6; perhaps TRBD1 as D (6 bases). The CDR3 covers 14 residues. CDR1 and CDR2 (germline): MDHEN, SYDVKM. CDR3: CASTPDPGQPHPDF. In DNA form, the CDR3 reads TGTGCCAGCACCCCCGATCCCGGACAGCCCCATCCTGACTTC.

This clonotype has just a few counts. The V and J genes are TRBV20-1 and TRBJ2-1; possible D gene TRBD2, 5 bases. The ends were cut back, 5 bases at V and 8 bases at J, with 10 bases in the middle. The CDR3 is 11 residues long. Germline V CDR1 and CDR2: DFQATT, SNEGSKA (reference sequence). In DNA form, the CDR3 reads TGCAGTGCTGGCGTGGGAGATGAGCAGTTCTTC. This encodes CSAGVGDEQFF.

This clonotype appeared many times. The CDR3 DNA reads TGTGCCAGCAGTTTGGCGGGAGCTTACGAGCAGTACTTC. Amino acid sequence: CASSLAGAYEQYF. The chain is built from TRBV7-9 and TRBJ2-7; TRBD2 matches 7 bases. This CDR3 region has 13 residues. Trimming at V came to 6 bases and at J to 4 bases, leaving 6 bases not matched to a gene. Germline CDR1 is SEHNR and CDR2 is FQNEAQ (reference sequence).

The CDR3 protein is CSVELGDREQFF. The CDR3 coding sequence is TGCAGCGTTGAGCTCGGTGATCGTGAGCAGTTCTTC. The chain uses TRBV29-1 and TRBJ2-1, with D unresolved. With 3 bases removed from V and 9 bases from J, the gap between germline ends came to 12 bases. The V gene's germline CDR1 is SQVTM and CDR2 ANQGSEA. The CDR3 is made up of 12 amino acids.

The chain has TRBV20-1 and TRBJ2-7; tentative D call: TRBD2 (6 bases). Trimming took off 4 bases at V and 6 bases at J, with 22 bases between the two ends. Germline values: CDR1 DFQATT, CDR2 SNEGSKA (reference sequence). The CDR3 length is 15 residues. For the CDR3, the DNA is TGCAGTGCTAAGACTAGACACCCCCCGGGTACCGAGCAGTACTTC. It yields the protein CSAKTRHPPGTEQYF.

Concerning this clonotype itself: Given a much more abundant clone one base away, this may be a read error. The CDR3 loop is CASSNLGGVFNEQFF. The CDR3 nucleotides are TGTGCCAGCAGTAACCTCGGTGGTGTGTTCAATGAGCAGTTCTTC. The chain recombines TRBV28 with TRBJ2-1, with D unresolved. V was cut by 5 bases and J by 6 bases, with 17 bases left in between. There are 15 residues in the CDR3. The germline V gene encodes CDR1 MDHEN and CDR2 SYDVKM.

The CDR3 loop reads CASSLTSGGNTIYF. The CDR3 DNA reads TGTGCCAGCAGCCTTACGTCGGGTGGAAACACCATATATTTT. This rearrangement joins TRBV12-3 or TRBV12-4 to TRBJ1-3; D is unclear. The CDR3 totals 14 residues. V shed 6 bases and J shed 3 bases, with 12 bases lying between them.

The sample holds many counts of this clonotype. V gene TRBV20-1 combines with J gene TRBJ2-7; possible D gene TRBD2, 6 bases. The germline V gene has CDR1 DFQATT and CDR2 SNEGSKA (reference sequence). This CDR3 is built from 12 residues. V lost 6 bases, J lost 2 bases, and 11 bases lay in between. The CDR3 DNA reads as TGCAGTGCGGCTAGCGACCCCTACGAGCAGTACTTC. Translation gives CSAASDPYEQYF.

This chain uses TRBV5-4 with TRBJ2-5; D uncertain. The germline V gene has CDR1 SGHNT and CDR2 YYREEE (reference sequence). This CDR3 is 14 amino acids long. V was shortened by 0 bases and J by 1 base, with 7 bases between the two germline ends. In DNA form, the CDR3 reads TGTGCCAGCAGCTTGGGTCAGACCCAAGAGACCCAGTACTTC. It is translated as CASSLGQTQETQYF.

At least ten counts were recorded for this clonotype. This chain joins TRBV19 and TRBJ1-2, with D perhaps TRBD1 (6 bases). V was clipped by 3 bases and J by 1 base, with 12 bases between them. The CDR3 has 15 amino acids. Germline V gene sequence: CDR1 LNHDA, CDR2 SQIVND (reference sequence). The CDR3 DNA follows: TGTGCCAGTAGTATTTGGGACACTCTTAACTATGGCTACACCTTC. Its translation is CASSIWDTLNYGYTF.

This clonotype was seen repeatedly, ten times or more. J is TRBJ2-5 and V is TRBV20-1; D assignment may be TRBD1 or TRBD2 (6 bases each). CDR3 size: 13 residues. Germline lookup yields CDR1 DFQATT and CDR2 SNEGSKA (reference sequence). The ends were cut back, 1 base at V and 5 bases at J, with 11 bases in the middle. The CDR3 is CSARVGGRETQYF. The DNA for the CDR3 is TGCAGTGCTAGAGTGGGGGGCAGGGAGACCCAGTACTTC.

The gene calls are TRBV2 and TRBJ2-7; D is undetermined. V was clipped by 1 base and J by 5 bases, with 15 bases between them. This CDR3 contains 15 residues. Looked up from germline, CDR1 is SNHLY and CDR2 is FYNNEI. CDR3 residues: CASSEGDESTHEQYF. CDR3 in DNA: TGTGCCAGCAGTGAAGGGGATGAGAGTACCCACGAGCAGTACTTC.

This clonotype has a handful of counts. The chain is built from TRBV20-1 and TRBJ2-2; TRBD1 or TRBD2 may be the D gene (6 bases each). The germline V gene has CDR1 DFQATT and CDR2 SNEGSKA (reference sequence). CDR3 length equals 11 residues. V lost 5 bases and J lost 7, with 8 bases in between. In nucleotides, the CDR3 is TGCAGTGCTGGAGGGGGCGGGGAGCTGTTTTTT. It translates to CSAGGGGELFF.

The V call is TRBV6-9, the J call TRBJ1-6, with 7 bases identical to TRBD1. This CDR3 spans 15 amino acids. Germline-derived CDR1 and CDR2 are MNHGY and SVAAGI. J gave up 7 bases and V 8 bases, and 11 bases lay outside the gene matches. Written as DNA, the CDR3 is TGTGCCAGCCACCCAATTGGGACAGTAAATTCACCCCTCCACTTT. Protein product: CASHPIGTVNSPLHF.